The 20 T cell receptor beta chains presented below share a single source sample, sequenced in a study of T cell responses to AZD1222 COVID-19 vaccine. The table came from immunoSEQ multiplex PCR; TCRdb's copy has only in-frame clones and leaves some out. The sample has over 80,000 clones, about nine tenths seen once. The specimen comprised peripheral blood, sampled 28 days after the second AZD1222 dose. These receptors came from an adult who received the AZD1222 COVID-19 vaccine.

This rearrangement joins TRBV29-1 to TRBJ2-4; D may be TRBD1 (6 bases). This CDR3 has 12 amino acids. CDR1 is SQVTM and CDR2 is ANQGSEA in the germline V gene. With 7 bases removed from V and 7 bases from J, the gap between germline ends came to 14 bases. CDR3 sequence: CSAALRGNIQYF. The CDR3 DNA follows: TGCAGCGCCGCCCTGAGGGGGAACATTCAGTACTTC.

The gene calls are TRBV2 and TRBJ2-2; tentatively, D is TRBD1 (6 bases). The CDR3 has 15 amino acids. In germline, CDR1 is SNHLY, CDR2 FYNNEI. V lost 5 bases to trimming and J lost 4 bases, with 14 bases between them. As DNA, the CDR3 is TGTGCCAGCAGTCCGAGGACAGCGCTCACCGGGGAGCTGTTTTTT. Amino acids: CASSPRTALTGELFF.

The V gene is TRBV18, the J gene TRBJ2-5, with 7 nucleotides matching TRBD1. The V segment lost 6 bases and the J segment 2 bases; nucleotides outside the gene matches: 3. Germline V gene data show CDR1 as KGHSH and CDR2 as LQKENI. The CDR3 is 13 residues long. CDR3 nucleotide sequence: TGTGCCAGCTCCCAGGGACAGCAAGAGACCCAGTACTTC. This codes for CASSQGQQETQYF.

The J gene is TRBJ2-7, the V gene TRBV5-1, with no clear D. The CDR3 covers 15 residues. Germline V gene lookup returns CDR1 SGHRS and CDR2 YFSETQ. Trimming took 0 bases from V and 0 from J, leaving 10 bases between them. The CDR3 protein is CASSLGAASSYEQYF. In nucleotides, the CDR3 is TGCGCCAGCAGCTTGGGCGCGGCTAGCTCCTACGAGCAGTACTTC.

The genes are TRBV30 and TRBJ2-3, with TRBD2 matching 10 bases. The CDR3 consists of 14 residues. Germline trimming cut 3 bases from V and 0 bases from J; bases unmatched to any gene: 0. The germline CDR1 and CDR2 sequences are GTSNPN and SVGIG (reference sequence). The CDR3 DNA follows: TGTGCCTGGAGACTAGCGGGAAGCACAGATACGCAGTATTTT. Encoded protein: CAWRLAGSTDTQYF.

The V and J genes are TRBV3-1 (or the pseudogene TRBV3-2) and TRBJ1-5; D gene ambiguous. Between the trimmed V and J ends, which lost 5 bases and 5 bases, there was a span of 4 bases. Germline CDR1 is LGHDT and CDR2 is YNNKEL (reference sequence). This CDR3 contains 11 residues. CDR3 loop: CASSGDQPQHF. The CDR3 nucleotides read TGTGCCAGCAGCGGGGATCAGCCCCAGCATTTT.

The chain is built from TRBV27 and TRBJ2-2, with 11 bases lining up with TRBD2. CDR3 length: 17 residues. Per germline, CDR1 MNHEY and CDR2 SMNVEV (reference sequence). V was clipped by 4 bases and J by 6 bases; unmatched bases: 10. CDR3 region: CASSYRGVAGGAGELFF. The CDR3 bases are TGTGCCAGCAGTTATCGAGGGGTAGCGGGAGGGGCCGGGGAGCTGTTTTTT.

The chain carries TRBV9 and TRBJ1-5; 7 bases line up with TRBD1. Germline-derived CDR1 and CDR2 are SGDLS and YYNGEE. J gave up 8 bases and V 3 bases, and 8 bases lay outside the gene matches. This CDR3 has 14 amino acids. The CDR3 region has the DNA TGTGCCAGCAGCGCAGGAGGGGGCATAGAGCCCCAGCATTTT. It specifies CASSAGGGIEPQHF.

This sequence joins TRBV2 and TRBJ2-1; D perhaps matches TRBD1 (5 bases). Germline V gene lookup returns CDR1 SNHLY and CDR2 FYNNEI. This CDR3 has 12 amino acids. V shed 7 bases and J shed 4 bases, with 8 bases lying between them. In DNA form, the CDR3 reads TGTGCCAGCATCAGGGAATACAATGAGCAGTTCTTC. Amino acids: CASIREYNEQFF.

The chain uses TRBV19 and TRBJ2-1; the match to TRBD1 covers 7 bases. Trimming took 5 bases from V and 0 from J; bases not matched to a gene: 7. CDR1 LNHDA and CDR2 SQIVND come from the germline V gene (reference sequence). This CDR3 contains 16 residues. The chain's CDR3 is CASSVRTGSSYNEQFF. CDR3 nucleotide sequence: TGTGCCAGTAGTGTCCGGACAGGCAGCTCCTACAATGAGCAGTTCTTC.

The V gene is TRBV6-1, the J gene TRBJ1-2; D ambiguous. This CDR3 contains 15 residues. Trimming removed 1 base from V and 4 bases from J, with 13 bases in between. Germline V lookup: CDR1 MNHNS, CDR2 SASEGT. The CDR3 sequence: CASSEGRAWGYGYTF. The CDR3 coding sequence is TGTGCCAGCAGTGAAGGGAGGGCGTGGGGCTATGGCTACACCTTC.

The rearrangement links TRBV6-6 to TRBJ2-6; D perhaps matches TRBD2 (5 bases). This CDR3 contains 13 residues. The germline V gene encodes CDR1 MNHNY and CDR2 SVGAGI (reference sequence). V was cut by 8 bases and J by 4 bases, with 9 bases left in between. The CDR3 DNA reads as TGTGCCAGCGCGGGCCCCGGGGCCAACGTCCTGACTTTC. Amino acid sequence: CASAGPGANVLTF.

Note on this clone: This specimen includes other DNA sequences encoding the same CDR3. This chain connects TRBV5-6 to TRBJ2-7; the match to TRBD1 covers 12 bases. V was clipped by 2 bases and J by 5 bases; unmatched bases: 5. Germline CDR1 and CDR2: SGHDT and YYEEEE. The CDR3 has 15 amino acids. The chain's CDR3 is CASSLTGTGGDEQYF. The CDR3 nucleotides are TGTGCCAGCAGCTTAACCGGGACAGGGGGCGACGAGCAGTACTTC.

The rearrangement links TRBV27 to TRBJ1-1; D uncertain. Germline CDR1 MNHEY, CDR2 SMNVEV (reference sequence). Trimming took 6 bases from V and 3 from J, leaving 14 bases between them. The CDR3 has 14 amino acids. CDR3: CASRPTTAHTEAFF. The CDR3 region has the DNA TGTGCCAGCAGACCCACTACCGCACACACTGAAGCTTTCTTT.

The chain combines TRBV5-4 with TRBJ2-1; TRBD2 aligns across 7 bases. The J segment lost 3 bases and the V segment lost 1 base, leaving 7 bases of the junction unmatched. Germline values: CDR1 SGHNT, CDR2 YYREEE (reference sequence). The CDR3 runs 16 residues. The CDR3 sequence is CASSLKVTGGYNEQFF. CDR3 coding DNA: TGTGCCAGCAGCTTGAAGGTAACGGGAGGCTACAATGAGCAGTTCTTC. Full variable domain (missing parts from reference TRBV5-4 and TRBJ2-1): ETGVTQSPTHLIKTRGQQVTLRCSSQSGHNTVSWYQQALGQGPQFIFQYYREEENGRGNFPPRFSGLQFPNYSSELNVNALELDDSALYLCASSLKVTGGYNEQFFGPGTRLTVL.

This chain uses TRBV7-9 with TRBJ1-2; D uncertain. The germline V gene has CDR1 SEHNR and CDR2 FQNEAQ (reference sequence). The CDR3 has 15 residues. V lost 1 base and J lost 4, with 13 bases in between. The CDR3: CASSLVASYGYGYTF. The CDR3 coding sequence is TGTGCCAGCAGCTTAGTGGCTTCCTATGGCTATGGCTACACCTTC.

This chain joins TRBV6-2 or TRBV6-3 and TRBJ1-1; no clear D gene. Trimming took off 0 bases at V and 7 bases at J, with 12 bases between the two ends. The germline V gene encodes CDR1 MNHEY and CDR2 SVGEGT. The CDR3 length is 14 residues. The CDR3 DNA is TGTGCCAGCAGTTACTCGACGAGTGCGTATGAAGCTTTCTTT. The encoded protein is CASSYSTSAYEAFF.

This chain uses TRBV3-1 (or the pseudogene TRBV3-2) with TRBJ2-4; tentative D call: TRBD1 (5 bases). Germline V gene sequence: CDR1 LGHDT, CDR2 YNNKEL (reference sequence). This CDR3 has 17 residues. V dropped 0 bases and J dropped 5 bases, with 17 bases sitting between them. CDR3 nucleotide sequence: TGTGCCAGCAGCCAAGATATAGGGGCTTTTACCCAAAACATTCAGTACTTC. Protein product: CASSQDIGAFTQNIQYF.

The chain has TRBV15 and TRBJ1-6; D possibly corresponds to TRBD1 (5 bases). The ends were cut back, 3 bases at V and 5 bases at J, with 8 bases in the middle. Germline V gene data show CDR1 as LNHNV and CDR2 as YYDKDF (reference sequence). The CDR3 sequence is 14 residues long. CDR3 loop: CATSRQGNNSPLHF. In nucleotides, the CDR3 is TGTGCCACCAGCAGGCAGGGTAATAATTCACCCCTCCACTTT.

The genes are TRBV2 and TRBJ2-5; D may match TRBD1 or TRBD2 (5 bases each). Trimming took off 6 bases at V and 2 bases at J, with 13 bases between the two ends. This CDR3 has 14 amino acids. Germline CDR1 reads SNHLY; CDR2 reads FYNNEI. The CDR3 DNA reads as TGTGCCAGCAGCGCCGGGACCAAACAAGAGACCCAGTACTTC. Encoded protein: CASSAGTKQETQYF.